This passage covers 32 T cell receptor beta chains from one sample sequenced in a study of regulatory T cells in long-lasting Graves disease. HTBI primers from iRepertoire and Arm-PCR of CDR3 regions yielded the TCR beta libraries. A single record per CDR3 protein comes from TCRdb applying MiXCR to the multiplex PCR reads. The sample consists of hundreds of thousands of distinct CDR3 sequences, under 20% of them appearing once. Time point described: newly diagnosed GD, antithyroid drugs for less than 3 months. The TCR library was made from RNA extracted from PBMCs. These data also featured in a second study, about T cells in Graves' hyperthyroidism and ophthalmopathy.

Sequences were derived from peripheral blood mononuclear cells (PBMCs), sampled at new diagnosis, from a patient treated with antithyroid drugs. Source of these receptors: a woman in her twenties or thirties with Graves disease.

This clonotype was seen at least ten times. This chain joins TRBV27 and TRBJ2-1, with 7 bases fitting TRBD2. With V trimmed by 3 bases and J by 3 bases, 5 bases remained unmatched. Germline assignment: CDR1 MNHEY and CDR2 SMNVEV (reference sequence). The CDR3 length is 15 residues. The CDR3: CASSFRREFYNEQFF. CDR3 in DNA: TGTGCCAGCAGTTTTCGGCGGGAGTTCTACAATGAGCAGTTCTTC.

V is TRBV12-3 or TRBV12-4 and J is TRBJ1-2; the match to TRBD1 covers 9 bases. The CDR3 covers 14 residues. V dropped 5 bases and J dropped 6; count of bases not matched to a gene: 7. CDR3 nucleotide sequence: TGTGCCAGCAGTCCGGACAGGGGAACCCATGGCTACACCTTC. This translates into CASSPDRGTHGYTF.

This clonotype was seen more than once but under ten times. The chain uses TRBV19 and TRBJ1-4; 8 positions agree with TRBD1. Looked up from germline, CDR1 is LNHDA and CDR2 is SQIVND (reference sequence). The CDR3 contains 17 residues. V dropped 3 bases and J dropped 8; count of bases not matched to a gene: 14. CDR3: CASSIPPGTGFNEKLFF. In DNA, the CDR3 is TGTGCCAGTAGTATCCCACCCGGGACAGGCTTCAACGAAAAACTGTTTTTT. The full variable domain, rest sourced from reference TRBV19 and TRBJ1-4, is DGGITQSPKYLFRKEGQNVTLSCEQNLNHDAMYWYRQDPGQGLRLIYYSQIVNDFQKGDIAEGYSVSREKKESFPLTVTSAQKNPTAFYLCASSIPPGTGFNEKLFFGSGTQLSVL.

The V call is TRBV10-3, the J call TRBJ1-4; no definite D call. The V gene's germline CDR1 is ENHRY and CDR2 SYGVKD. CDR3 length: 13 residues. V lost 10 bases and J 5 bases, leaving 14 bases between the germline ends. CDR3 loop: CATRPAGNEKLFF. The CDR3, as DNA: TGTGCCACCAGGCCGGCAGGCAATGAAAAACTGTTTTTT.

This clonotype showed up many times. In DNA form, the CDR3 reads TGTGCCAGCAGCGGACAGGGGGCTGAGACCCAGTACTTC. Translation: CASSGQGAETQYF. The genes are TRBV2 and TRBJ2-5; TRBD1 agrees at 11 bases. Per the germline V gene, CDR1 is SNHLY and CDR2 is FYNNEI. The CDR3 runs 13 residues. Germline trimming cut 6 bases from V and 5 bases from J; bases unmatched to any gene: 2.

This clonotype occurred many times. J is TRBJ1-2 and V is TRBV12-3 or TRBV12-4; unclear D gene. With 4 bases removed from V and 9 bases from J, the gap between germline ends came to 15 bases. The CDR3 has 13 residues. CDR3: CASSWSVRSSYTF. CDR3 DNA sequence: TGTGCCAGCAGTTGGTCAGTCCGGTCAAGCTACACCTTC.

V and J are TRBV3-1 and TRBJ2-7; 8 bases line up with TRBD2. CDR3 length: 14 amino acids. The germline V gene encodes CDR1 LGHDT and CDR2 YNNKEL (reference sequence). J gave up 7 bases and V 6 bases, and 11 bases lay outside the gene matches. The CDR3 here is CASSTRGGALEQYF. In DNA form, the CDR3 reads TGTGCCAGCAGTACCCGGGGGGGGGCTTTAGAGCAGTACTTC.

This clonotype was seen a few times. This chain joins TRBV30 and TRBJ2-4, with D uncertain. In germline, CDR1 is GTSNPN, CDR2 SVGIG (reference sequence). The length of the CDR3 is 14 residues. The V gene lost 4 bases and the J gene lost 0 bases, with 10 bases spanning the gap. Here the CDR3 reads CAWNLQLAKNIQYF. DNA of the CDR3: TGTGCCTGGAACCTACAGCTAGCCAAAAACATTCAGTACTTC.

The chain recombines TRBV5-5 with TRBJ2-7; 8 bases align to TRBD1. The CDR3 extends over 16 amino acids. After removal of 4 bases from V and 4 bases from J, the junction contained 13 bases not matched to a gene. Germline lookup yields CDR1 SGHKS and CDR2 YYEKEE (reference sequence). Here the CDR3 reads CASSTGQGLIMYEQYF. In DNA, the CDR3 is TGTGCCAGCAGCACCGGACAGGGCCTTATTATGTACGAGCAGTACTTC.

V gene TRBV28 combines with J gene TRBJ1-1; the match to TRBD1 covers 9 bases. Germline trimming cut 5 bases from V and 10 bases from J; bases unmatched to any gene: 14. The germline CDR1 and CDR2 sequences are MDHEN and SYDVKM. This CDR3 spans 15 amino acids. The CDR3 protein is CASSAGTGMTMTAFF. CDR3 coding DNA: TGTGCCAGCAGTGCCGGGACAGGGATGACAATGACAGCTTTCTTT.

This clonotype was observed many times. The chain employs TRBV28 and TRBJ1-5; D remains ambiguous. CDR3 length equals 11 residues. Germline lookup yields CDR1 MDHEN and CDR2 SYDVKM. V shed 5 bases and J shed 8 bases, with 7 bases lying between them. CDR3 amino acids: CASSTVEPQHF. In DNA form, the CDR3 reads TGTGCCAGCAGTACAGTTGAGCCCCAGCATTTT.

The J gene is TRBJ1-6, the V gene TRBV5-6; no firm D call. The CDR3 extends over 14 amino acids. CDR1 is SGHDT, CDR2 YYEEEE, per germline. The germline V and J ends were trimmed by 2 bases and 10 bases, with 13 bases remaining between them. The CDR3 reads CASSFRGVDSPLHF. Here the CDR3 DNA reads TGTGCCAGCAGCTTTCGAGGCGTTGACTCACCCCTCCACTTT.

This clonotype was counted only a few times. V gene TRBV27 combines with J gene TRBJ2-7; 11 nucleotides match TRBD1. In germline, CDR1 is MNHEY, CDR2 SMNVEV (reference sequence). J lost 4 bases, V lost 6 bases, and 11 bases had no gene match. The CDR3 totals 16 residues. The CDR3 is CASSPGRRDRGYEQYF. For the CDR3, the DNA is TGTGCCAGCAGCCCCGGGCGCCGGGACAGGGGGTACGAGCAGTACTTC.

In its sample, this clonotype was seen many times. CDR3 sequence (DNA): TGTGCCAGCAGGCGTCATTCCGGGCCTAGCTCCTACGAGCAGTACTTC. Its protein is CASRRHSGPSSYEQYF. The chain recombines TRBV28 with TRBJ2-7, with no clear D. V lost 6 bases, J lost 0 bases, and 18 bases lay in between. The CDR3 is made up of 16 amino acids. Germline CDR1 MDHEN, CDR2 SYDVKM.

In its sample, this clonotype was seen many times. The chain joins TRBV28 to TRBJ1-1; D remains unclear. The CDR3 is made up of 15 amino acids. Germline V lookup: CDR1 MDHEN, CDR2 SYDVKM. V was pared by 4 bases and J by 0 bases, with 12 bases between. CDR3 DNA sequence: TGTGCCAGCAGTTCCGGCGGAGTGATGAACACTGAAGCTTTCTTT. It translates to CASSSGGVMNTEAFF. The variable domain in full, completed from reference TRBV28 and TRBJ1-1, reads DVKVTQSSRYLVKRTGEKVFLECVQDMDHENMFWYRQDPGLGLRLIYFSYDVKMKEKGDIPEGYSVSREKKERFSLILESASTNQTSMYLCASSSGGVMNTEAFFGQGTRLTVV.

This clonotype was seen more than once but under ten times. The V and J genes are TRBV6-1 and TRBJ2-2; 8 bases align to TRBD2. CDR3 length: 15 residues. Germline CDR1 and CDR2: MNHNS and SASEGT. After removal of 6 bases from V and 5 bases from J, the junction contained 8 bases not matched to a gene. DNA of the CDR3: TGTGCCAGCAGCCCCGGGACTAGGTGGACCGGGGAGCTGTTTTTT. It translates to CASSPGTRWTGELFF.

The chain links TRBV18 to TRBJ2-7, with 7 bases fitting TRBD1. The CDR3 spans 16 residues. With 0 bases clipped from V and 2 bases from J, the junction kept 7 bases outside the gene matches. Germline V gives CDR1 KGHSH, CDR2 LQKENI. This CDR3 reads CASSPPAGGDTYEQYF. The CDR3 DNA follows: TGTGCCAGCTCACCACCGGCAGGGGGTGATACCTACGAGCAGTACTTC.

This clonotype was recorded a few times. This chain connects TRBV5-1 to TRBJ2-4; tentative D call: TRBD2 (6 bases). The V end was cut by 6 bases, the J end by 7 bases, with 17 bases between. The CDR3 length is 14 residues. CDR1 is SGHRS and CDR2 is YFSETQ in the germline V gene. CDR3 DNA: TGCGCCAGCACGCGGACACCGGGGGACAACATTCAGTACTTC. It is translated as CASTRTPGDNIQYF.

This clonotype was found many times. The V call is TRBV6-1, the J call TRBJ1-2; no clear D. The CDR3 contains 13 residues. CDR1 is MNHNS, CDR2 SASEGT, per germline. V shed 4 bases and J shed 5 bases, with 11 bases lying between them. The CDR3 DNA is TGTGCCAGCAGTGTAGGCCAGAATTATGGCTACACCTTC. It codes for CASSVGQNYGYTF.

The chain employs TRBV20-1 and TRBJ1-1; a possible D gene is TRBD1 (5 bases). CDR3 length: 15 amino acids. Trimming shortened V by 3 bases and J by 2 bases, and 16 bases separated the two germline ends. Germline CDR1 DFQATT, CDR2 SNEGSKA (reference sequence). The CDR3 coding sequence is TGCAGTGCTAGCCAGGGTGGATCCATAAACACTGAAGCTTTCTTT. It translates to CSASQGGSINTEAFF.

The chain joins TRBV9 to TRBJ2-1; 7 nucleotides match TRBD2. V trimming: 4 bases; J trimming: 10 bases; junction bases outside the gene matches: 8. The length of the CDR3 is 13 residues. Germline CDR1 reads SGDLS; CDR2 reads YYNGEE. The CDR3 sequence: CASSPRERGEQFF. In nucleotides, the CDR3 is TGTGCCAGCAGCCCACGAGAGCGGGGCGAGCAGTTCTTC.

The chain employs TRBV6-1 and TRBJ2-2, with D hard to call. Trimming removed 8 bases from V and 7 bases from J, with 11 bases in between. Germline CDR1 is MNHNS and CDR2 is SASEGT. The CDR3 covers 12 residues. The CDR3 nucleotides read TGTGCCAGCGGGGTTAGGAACGGGGAGCTGTTTTTT. It specifies CASGVRNGELFF.

Only a few counts were recorded for this clonotype. The chain has TRBV9 and TRBJ2-3; D possibly corresponds to TRBD2 (6 bases). The germline CDR1 and CDR2 sequences are SGDLS and YYNGEE. The CDR3 length is 15 residues. V was cut by 3 bases and J by 5 bases, with 16 bases left in between. The CDR3 loop reads CASSGSGLSGDTQYF. CDR3 sequence (DNA): TGTGCCAGCAGCGGTAGCGGCCTATCTGGAGATACGCAGTATTTT.

This clonotype was observed many times. V usage is TRBV5-1 and J usage is TRBJ2-3, with TRBD2 as a possible D gene (6 bases). CDR1 and CDR2 (germline): SGHRS, YFSETQ. V gave up 2 bases and J gave up 1 base, with 14 bases separating them. The CDR3 is made up of 16 amino acids. CDR3 amino acids: CASSLWRETGTDTQYF. CDR3 bases: TGCGCCAGCAGCTTATGGAGGGAGACAGGCACAGATACGCAGTATTTT.

Many counts were recorded for this clonotype. The CDR3 spells CSARAAGDNSPLHF. The CDR3 DNA is TGCAGTGCTAGAGCAGCAGGGGATAATTCACCCCTCCACTTT. The chain carries TRBV20-1 and TRBJ1-6, with a weak D call TRBD1 (6 bases). Germline V gene data show CDR1 as DFQATT and CDR2 as SNEGSKA (reference sequence). CDR3 length equals 14 residues. V was shortened by 1 base and J by 5 bases, with 9 bases between the two germline ends.

The gene calls are TRBV28 and TRBJ1-4, with 7 bases aligning to TRBD1. CDR1 and CDR2 (germline): MDHEN, SYDVKM. The CDR3 consists of 16 residues. Trimming cost V 1 base and J 0 bases; bases outside gene matches: 2. The CDR3 sequence: CASSLLTGATNEKLFF. The CDR3 DNA is TGTGCCAGCAGTTTATTAACAGGGGCAACTAATGAAAAACTGTTTTTT.

On this clonotype: The CDR3 does not close with the conserved phenylalanine or tryptophan, likely indicating a read error. This rearrangement joins TRBV28 to TRBJ2-3; TRBD1 matches at 8 bases. Germline V gives CDR1 MDHEN, CDR2 SYDVKM. This CDR3 has 14 residues. V lost 8 bases to trimming and J lost 4 bases; unmatched junction nucleotides: 8. CDR3 nucleotide sequence: TGTGCCAGCTCCATGGACAGGGCCCCAGATACGCAGTATCTT. Translation: CASSMDRAPDTQYL.

Details on this clonotype: This is likely a read error, given that the CDR3 carries no conserved phenylalanine or tryptophan at its end. The DNA is omitted, as the CDR3 cannot be located on it reliably, and the CDR3 follows TCRdb's listing. The chain is built from TRBV28 and TRBJ1-4; TRBD1 is the table's D call and was not checked against the DNA. Germline CDR1 reads MDHEN; CDR2 reads SYDVKM. The CDR3 numbers 14 amino acids, ends counted. The CDR3: CASSSGTGYYEYLY.

This clonotype has at least ten counts. V and J are TRBV6-5 and TRBJ1-1; D possibly corresponds to TRBD1 (5 bases). Looked up from germline, CDR1 is MNHEY and CDR2 is SVGAGI. CDR3 length equals 14 residues. The V gene lost 0 bases and the J gene lost 4 bases, with 9 bases spanning the gap. This CDR3 is CASSYSRGFTEAFF. CDR3 nucleotide sequence: TGTGCCAGCAGTTACTCGAGGGGTTTCACTGAAGCTTTCTTT.

This clonotype has ten or more counts. V and J are TRBV7-3 and TRBJ2-5, with TRBD2 matching 9 bases. V gave up 1 base and J gave up 4 bases; unmatched junction bases: 4. The CDR3 covers 15 residues. Germline CDR1 is SGHTA and CDR2 is FQGTGA. CDR3 protein: CASSLIAGDGETQYF. CDR3 coding DNA: TGTGCCAGCAGCTTAATAGCGGGAGATGGAGAGACCCAGTACTTC.

This clonotype was recorded a few times. The genes are TRBV5-8 and TRBJ2-7, with D hard to call. Per germline, CDR1 SGHTS and CDR2 YDEGEE. This CDR3 region has 16 residues. Trimming left V 4 bases short and J 3 bases short, with 20 bases between. This CDR3 is CASSRLPWGSNYEQYF. In DNA, the CDR3 is TGTGCCAGCAGCCGTCTCCCCTGGGGAAGTAACTACGAGCAGTACTTC.

This rearrangement joins TRBV29-1 to TRBJ2-1, with 8 bases fitting TRBD2. Trimming at V came to 4 bases and at J to 5 bases, leaving 7 bases not matched to a gene. The CDR3 has 14 residues. Germline V gene sequence: CDR1 SQVTM, CDR2 ANQGSEA. The CDR3 DNA reads TGCAGCGTTGTAGCGGGGTCCTGGAACAATGAGCAGTTCTTC. It encodes CSVVAGSWNNEQFF.